This record covers a single TCR beta chain. What it binds is unknown. The sample comes from a study of blood T cells in healthy people across ages. General observations from the study: Estimates based on one million T cells were treated as lower bounds.

Sample-barcoded 5' priming and a J-beta primer mix drove a second PCR of 7 to 11 cycles. All cDNA molecules were each tagged by a template-switch adaptor with 12 random nucleotides. TCRdb independently ran MiXCR on the 5' RACE reads; one entry per CDR3 protein. Of some 890,000 distinct CDR3 sequences detected, 29% appear once; the ten largest clones hold 10% to 13%. The sample was also reused in another study, on T cells of mothers and their children. That work states: Extraction yielded RNA that went, in full, into cDNA synthesis at around 1.6 ug per 15 ul. Random nucleotides (2-4) and sample barcodes were added by the M1S primer used in the second PCR.

Sequencing was carried out using blood. The TCR comes from a woman in her thirties or forties in good health.

The CDR3 spells CATSEKGLAGTDTQYF. CDR3 nucleotide sequence: TGTGCCACCAGTGAAAAGGGACTAGCGGGGACAGATACGCAGTATTTT. The chain employs TRBV24-1 and TRBJ2-3; TRBD2 agrees at 13 bases. Germline lookup yields CDR1 KGHDR and CDR2 SFDVKD. CDR3 length: 16 residues. Trimming at V came to 4 bases and at J to 3 bases, leaving 3 bases not matched to a gene.